These 24 T cell receptor beta chains came from one sample sequenced in a study of shared clonotypes between healthy human individuals. Measured with immunoSEQ multiplex PCR; TCRdb has only the in-frame clones, and not every one. This sample carries some 1,100,000 clones, 78% of them seen once, and the ten largest clones take under 0.65%. The sequenced sample was memory CD4+ T cells from PBMCs. The subset denotes: CD45RA-negative fraction. The receptors originated from a man younger than 35 in good health. Some clones in this sample may be carry-over from other donors' samples.

The table lists this clone with a count of one. The chain carries TRBV28 and TRBJ1-2, with 7 bases aligning to TRBD1. The CDR3 runs to 13 residues. The ends lost 6 bases at V and 5 bases at J; junction bases unmatched: 6. Germline V gene sequence: CDR1 MDHEN, CDR2 SYDVKM. CDR3 sequence: CASRGTARYGYTF. The CDR3 bases are TGTGCCAGCAGGGGGACAGCTCGATATGGCTACACCTTC.

The chain has TRBV6-1 and TRBJ2-3; D uncertain. The germline CDR1 and CDR2 sequences are MNHNS and SASEGT. This CDR3 is 15 amino acids long. Trimming took off 2 bases at V and 2 bases at J, with 11 bases between the two ends. DNA of the CDR3: TGTGCCAGCAGTGAAACTGGCCGATACACAGATACGCAGTATTTT. It specifies CASSETGRYTDTQYF.

The chain is built from TRBV7-3 and TRBJ2-3; 8 nucleotides match TRBD2. The germline V gene encodes CDR1 SGHTA and CDR2 FQGTGA. The CDR3 is 15 amino acids. With 0 bases clipped from V and 2 bases from J, the junction kept 1 base outside the gene matches. CDR3 bases: TGTGCCAGCAGCTTAACTAGCGGGATCACAGATACGCAGTATTTT. Its protein is CASSLTSGITDTQYF.

In its sample, this clone was seen many times. The V gene is TRBV7-8, the J gene TRBJ2-7; 10 bases are a match to TRBD2. Germline V gene data show CDR1 as SGHVS and CDR2 as FQNEAQ. CDR3 length equals 14 residues. J was trimmed by 6 bases and V by 5 bases; bases with no gene match: 7. The CDR3 loop reads CASSASGRAGEQYF. CDR3 bases: TGTGCCAGCAGCGCAAGCGGGAGGGCCGGCGAGCAGTACTTC.

The CDR3 sequence is CASSPTRAGGLYNEQFF. DNA for the CDR3: TGTGCCAGCAGCCCCACACGAGCGGGAGGACTTTACAATGAGCAGTTCTTC. This chain connects TRBV11-2 to TRBJ2-1, with TRBD2 matching 9 bases. Trimming cost V 5 bases and J 4 bases; bases outside gene matches: 12. Germline CDR1 is SGHAT and CDR2 is FQNNGV. This CDR3 region has 17 residues.

In its sample, this clone was seen many times. The chain recombines TRBV5-1 with TRBJ2-7, with TRBD1 as a possible D gene (6 bases). The germline V gene has CDR1 SGHRS and CDR2 YFSETQ. Trimming shortened V by 0 bases and J by 1 base, and 23 bases separated the two germline ends. CDR3 size: 19 residues. The chain's CDR3 is CASSLAPFLRQEASYEQYF. The CDR3 DNA reads TGCGCCAGCAGCTTGGCCCCCTTTCTTCGACAGGAGGCTTCCTACGAGCAGTACTTC.

The chain has TRBV5-1 and TRBJ1-3; 7 nucleotides agree with TRBD1. The junction had 6 bases not matched to a gene; V was cut back by 4 bases and J by 2 bases. Germline V gives CDR1 SGHRS, CDR2 YFSETQ. The CDR3 loop spans 15 amino acids. Here the CDR3 reads CASSQTGTAGNTIYF. In DNA, the CDR3 is TGCGCCAGCAGCCAAACCGGGACAGCTGGAAACACCATATATTTT.

This sequence joins TRBV11-2 and TRBJ2-7, with 8 bases fitting TRBD2. The V segment lost 6 bases and the J segment 6 bases; nucleotides outside the gene matches: 13. The length of the CDR3 is 15 residues. The germline gives CDR1 SGHAT, CDR2 FQNNGV. DNA for the CDR3: TGTGCCAGCAGACACCCTAGGAGCGGGAGACTCGAGCAGTACTTC. This gives the protein CASRHPRSGRLEQYF. Based on the CDR3 plus reference TRBV11-2 and TRBJ2-7, the full variable domain is EAGVAQSPRYKIIEKRQSVAFWCNPISGHATLYWYQQILGQGPKLLIQFQNNGVVDDSQLPKDRFSAERLKGVDSTLKIQPAKLEDSAVYLCASRHPRSGRLEQYFGPGTRLTVT.

This clone was seen once. The CDR3 reads CASSFSAGGTDTQYF. CDR3 coding DNA: TGTGCCAGCAGCTTCTCCGCGGGAGGGACAGATACGCAGTATTTT. V and J are TRBV7-3 and TRBJ2-3; TRBD2 aligns across 9 bases. Germline V gives CDR1 SGHTA, CDR2 FQGTGA. V was clipped by 3 bases and J by 3 bases; unmatched bases: 4. The CDR3 extends over 15 amino acids.

The CDR3: CASSLRGTGYYNEQFF. The DNA of the CDR3 is TGTGCCAGCAGTTTAAGGGGGACAGGGTACTACAATGAGCAGTTCTTC. This chain joins TRBV28 and TRBJ2-1, with 9 bases identical to TRBD1. The CDR3 spans 16 residues. Unmatched junction bases numbered 5, after V lost 2 bases and J lost 3 bases. Germline CDR1 MDHEN, CDR2 SYDVKM. Combining the CDR3 with reference TRBV28 and TRBJ2-1 gives the whole variable domain DVKVTQSSRYLVKRTGEKVFLECVQDMDHENMFWYRQDPGLGLRLIYFSYDVKMKEKGDIPEGYSVSREKKERFSLILESASTNQTSMYLCASSLRGTGYYNEQFFGPGTRLTVL.

The V call is TRBV5-1, the J call TRBJ1-3, with D possibly TRBD1 on 6 matching bases. The CDR3 consists of 17 residues. Between the trimmed V and J ends, which lost 2 bases and 0 bases, there was a span of 15 bases. Germline CDR1 reads SGHRS; CDR2 reads YFSETQ. The CDR3 DNA sequence: TGCGCCAGCAGCTTCGATGGACAGCCCTACTCTGGAAACACCATATATTTT. It codes for CASSFDGQPYSGNTIYF.

Only one count was recorded for this clone. The chain recombines TRBV9 with TRBJ2-6; 9 positions match TRBD1. From germline, CDR1 is SGDLS and CDR2 YYNGEE. This CDR3 spans 18 amino acids. Trimming at V came to 3 bases and at J to 2 bases, leaving 9 bases not matched to a gene. The CDR3 DNA reads TGTGCCAGCAGCGCTCCCGGGACAGGGCGAACTGGGGCCAACGTCCTGACTTTC. Protein product: CASSAPGTGRTGANVLTF.

There are a few counts of this clone. This sequence joins TRBV9 and TRBJ2-3; a possible D gene is TRBD1 (6 bases). Germline-derived CDR1 and CDR2 are SGDLS and YYNGEE. The CDR3 has 16 amino acids. V was cut by 4 bases and J by 0 bases, with 15 bases left in between. The CDR3 nucleotides are TGTGCCAGCAGCACCAGGGAAGGGGGTAGCACAGATACGCAGTATTTT. Its translation is CASSTREGGSTDTQYF. The variable domain in full, completed from reference TRBV9 and TRBJ2-3, reads DSGVTQTPKHLITATGQRVTLRCSPRSGDLSVYWYQQSLDQGLQFLIQYYNGEERAKGNILERFSAQQFPDLHSELNLSSLELGDSALYFCASSTREGGSTDTQYFGPGTRLTVL.

The rearrangement links TRBV7-9 to TRBJ1-2, with TRBD1 as a possible D gene (6 bases). The CDR3 runs 13 residues. The V gene lost 5 bases and the J gene lost 7 bases, with 14 bases spanning the gap. From germline, CDR1 is SEHNR and CDR2 FQNEAQ (reference sequence). DNA of the CDR3: TGTGCCAGCAGCGCTACAGGGTGGCGTGGCTACACCTTC. Encoded protein: CASSATGWRGYTF. Complete variable domain (other parts from reference TRBV7-9 and TRBJ1-2): DTGVSQNPRHKITKRGQNVTFRCDPISEHNRLYWYRQTLGQGPEFLTYFQNEAQLEKSRLLSDRFSAERPKGSFSTLEIQRTEQGDSAMYLCASSATGWRGYTFGSGTRLTVV.

The J gene is TRBJ2-3, the V gene TRBV5-1; TRBD2 might be the D (6 bases). The CDR3 covers 15 residues. Germline V CDR1 and CDR2: SGHRS, YFSETQ. Trimming removed 0 bases at V and 4 bases at J, with 12 bases between. In DNA form, the CDR3 reads TGCGCCAGCAGCTTGGGTATCGGGAGTGCAGATACGCAGTATTTT. Protein: CASSLGIGSADTQYF. The variable domain in full, completed from reference TRBV5-1 and TRBJ2-3, reads KAGVTQTPRYLIKTRGQQVTLSCSPISGHRSVSWYQQTPGQGLQFLFEYFSETQRNKGNFPGRFSGRQFSNSRSEMNVSTLELGDSALYLCASSLGIGSADTQYFGPGTRLTVL.

The V gene is TRBV7-9, the J gene TRBJ2-7; D unclear. The CDR3 contains 11 residues. Germline values: CDR1 SEHNR, CDR2 FQNEAQ (reference sequence). V lost 5 bases and J lost 4, with 6 bases in between. The CDR3 is CASSRYYEQYF. In nucleotides, the CDR3 is TGTGCCAGCAGCCGATATTACGAGCAGTACTTC.

V is TRBV5-1 and J is TRBJ2-1, with D tentatively TRBD2 (6 bases). Trimming took off 7 bases at V and 7 bases at J, with 15 bases between the two ends. Germline V gene sequence: CDR1 SGHRS, CDR2 YFSETQ. The CDR3 runs to 13 residues. The CDR3 loop reads CASGLSTGNEQFF. CDR3 bases: TGCGCCAGCGGACTAAGTACGGGGAATGAGCAGTTCTTC.

The chain combines TRBV7-3 with TRBJ1-1; maybe TRBD1 (5 bases). CDR3 length: 13 amino acids. The ends were cut back, 3 bases at V and 8 bases at J, with 13 bases in the middle. The V gene's germline CDR1 is SGHTA and CDR2 FQGTGA. This chain's CDR3 is CASSFGAGSEAFF. CDR3 DNA: TGTGCCAGCAGCTTCGGTGCAGGGTCCGAAGCTTTCTTT.

This chain links TRBV15 with TRBJ2-5; 10 bases align to TRBD2. The CDR3 extends over 15 amino acids. CDR1 and CDR2 (germline): LNHNV, YYDKDF (reference sequence). V lost 3 bases to trimming and J lost 5 bases; unmatched junction nucleotides: 6. DNA for the CDR3: TGTGCCACCAGCAGGGCGCTAGCGGGAGTTGAGACCCAGTACTTC. Translated: CATSRALAGVETQYF.

Points on this clone: Additional DNA sequences in this sample encode the identical CDR3. J is TRBJ2-2 and V is TRBV7-3; TRBD1 or TRBD2 may be the D gene (6 bases each). CDR1 and CDR2 (germline): SGHTA, FQGTGA. This CDR3 has 16 amino acids. Trimming removed 0 bases at V and 2 bases at J, with 10 bases between. DNA for the CDR3: TGTGCCAGCAGCTTAACGTCGGGGGCCAACACCGGGGAGCTGTTTTTT. Amino acid sequence: CASSLTSGANTGELFF.

The CDR3 nucleotides read TGTGCCATCAGTGTTGGCGGGCAGCGGAATGAGCAGTTCTTC. Translated, it gives CAISVGGQRNEQFF. V usage is TRBV10-3 and J usage is TRBJ2-1; weak D call: TRBD2 (5 bases). V lost 4 bases, J lost 7 bases, and 14 bases lay in between. Germline values: CDR1 ENHRY, CDR2 SYGVKD. The CDR3 extends over 14 amino acids.

The V gene is TRBV9, the J gene TRBJ1-1; D possibly corresponds to TRBD1 (5 bases). V was clipped by 3 bases and J by 11 bases, with 17 bases between them. Looked up from germline, CDR1 is SGDLS and CDR2 is YYNGEE. This CDR3 has 13 residues. The CDR3 loop is CASSGAGTPAAFF. Written as DNA, the CDR3 is TGTGCCAGCAGCGGCGCCGGGACTCCCGCCGCTTTCTTT.

The chain couples TRBV6-1 to TRBJ2-3; D is unclear. The CDR3 has 12 residues. The germline gives CDR1 MNHNS, CDR2 SASEGT. V lost 6 bases to trimming and J lost 5 bases, with 9 bases between them. The CDR3 sequence is CASRLQGDTQYF. CDR3 nucleotide sequence: TGTGCCAGCAGACTTCAAGGAGATACGCAGTATTTT.

The chain joins TRBV7-2 to TRBJ2-5, with D uncertain. The CDR3 is 14 residues long. Germline V CDR1 and CDR2: SGHTA, FQGNSA. V was pared by 3 bases and J by 3 bases, with 11 bases between. The CDR3 is CASSLRGAEETQYF. CDR3 DNA sequence: TGTGCCAGCAGCTTGCGCGGAGCCGAAGAGACCCAGTACTTC.